This note documents a single T cell receptor (beta chain) sequence. The data were obtained in a study of blood T cell repertoires in COVID-19. Sequenced by immunoSEQ multiplex PCR; TCRdb stores in-frame clones only, minus some. The sample yields under 350,000 clones, around 90% seen once. The CDR3 sequence is 15 residues long. CDR1 and CDR2 (germline): SGHRS, YFSETQ. The J segment lost 4 bases and the V segment lost 0 bases, leaving 3 bases of the junction unmatched. The chain carries TRBV5-1 and TRBJ2-3; 9 bases are shared with TRBD1. The sequenced material came from peripheral blood. This receptor was obtained from a woman in her thirties with COVID-19, enrolled during active disease. CDR3 sequence: CASSLGTGVADTQYF. The CDR3 DNA reads TGCGCCAGCAGCTTGGGGACAGGGGTGGCAGATACGCAGTATTTT.